This T cell receptor beta chain comes out of a study of cytomegalovirus exposure and HLA in healthy donors. General study results and limits: The CMV antigen specificity of three CMV-associated chains was confirmed through in vitro analysis. A later analysis by the authors found several of the most significant clusters apparently linked to common viral pathogens.

Comment on this clone: The antigen remains unidentified.

The PCR had 60 Vbeta and 13 Jbeta primers. Sequencing used immunoSEQ multiplex PCR; TCRdb keeps in-frame clones, though not all of them. The sample lists more than 85,000 clones; 55% to 80% were seen once. The CDR3 is made up of 16 amino acids. V lost 3 bases, J lost 5 bases, and 16 bases lay in between. Looked up from germline, CDR1 is LNHDA and CDR2 is SQIVND (reference sequence). This chain connects TRBV19 to TRBJ1-4; no definite D call. This receptor was taken from a human donor in good health. Source material: PBMCs. The CDR3 spells CASSIRGHVRNEKLFF. The DNA for the CDR3 is TGTGCCAGTAGTATTAGAGGGCACGTGAGGAATGAAAAACTGTTTTTT.